This entry concerns a single T cell receptor beta chain. No antigen is known for it. The V gene's germline CDR1 is MDHEN and CDR2 SYDVKM. The CDR3 extends over 12 amino acids. The V gene lost 8 bases and the J gene lost 2 bases, with 9 bases spanning the gap. This sample is drawn from a study of T cell responses to AZD1222 COVID-19 vaccine. The method was immunoSEQ multiplex PCR; TCRdb's version includes in-frame clones alone and lacks a portion of them. The table has approximately 130,000 clones, around 83% seen once; the top ten hold about 29%. Overall study results and limits: Vaccine-associated CD4 TCRs ranged over spike, dominating at 160-218 and 743-854. Seropositive AZD1222 recipients at baseline numbered only five or six.

The rearrangement links TRBV28 to TRBJ1-2; D uncertain. Sequences were derived from peripheral blood, sampled 28 days after the second AZD1222 dose. This clonotype originated in an adult who received the AZD1222 COVID-19 vaccine. In nucleotides, the CDR3 is TGTGCCAGCCAAGGGATCAACTATGGCTACACCTTC. Encoded protein: CASQGINYGYTF.